This T cell receptor beta chain originates from a study of OX40 agonist ivuxolimab in advanced cancers. Study-level background: Ivuxolimab was a fully human IgG2 agonistic monoclonal antibody targeting the costimulatory receptor OX40 (CD134). Intravenous ivuxolimab was administered to patients every 2 weeks at six dose levels: 0.01, 0.1, 0.3, 1.5, 3 and 10 mg/kg. In the dose-escalation cohort, approximately 82% of patients were male, and the mean age was roughly 60 years, with a range of roughly 23 to 85. The paper describes the monotherapy dose-escalation part (N of about 55 patients) of the phase I trial of ivuxolimab. Among the roughly 54 dose-escalation patients, some 20 had hepatocellular carcinoma, about 15 melanoma, 9 renal cell carcinoma and 9 head and neck cancer. The point of sequencing TCRbeta in the periphery was to test whether ivuxolimab changed TCR sequence diversity and drove clonal T-cell expansion. Prior anti-PD-1, anti-PD-L1 or anti-CTLA-4 therapy was permitted, and approximately 42% of dose-escalation patients had received checkpoint inhibitors. Partial responses occurred in three dose-escalation patients, of whom one had hepatocellular carcinoma and two had cutaneous melanoma.

For sequencing of the TCRbeta CDR3 region, genomic DNA was extracted from the sorted cells. TCRbeta CDR3 regions were sequenced using the immunoSEQ Assay. The source is immuneACCESS, and TCRdb retained only in-frame sequences with V and J called. Part of the clones is not carried over; for the studies checked, unresolved V genes explain less than half of this, and the remainder is unexplained. Within this sample are more than 100,000 clones, with 80% to 90% of them counted one time only. Under 0.7% of the sample comes from the top ten. Study-wide findings and limitations: Partial responders in the 0.1-3.0 mg/kg groups had among the lowest normalized peripheral clonal expansion, especially among CD8+ T cells. The antigen specificity of the peripheral T cells that underwent clonal expansion was not determined. After ivuxolimab, CD8+ T cells had more expanded clones than CD4+ T cells on average. At doses from 0.1 to 3.0 mg/kg, clonal expansion was seen in both CD4+ and CD8+ blood T cells between baseline and week 6. Low levels of normalized T-cell clonal expansion were also shown by some nonresponding patients.

Sequences SGHVS (CDR1) and FNYEAQ (CDR2) are obtained from the germline V gene. The V and J ends are trimmed by 0 bases and 13 bases, leaving 16 bases between them. There are 14 amino acids in the CDR3, from cysteine to phenylalanine inclusive. Only CDR3 DNA is held: 42 bases, read in frame from base 1. A remark on this clone: The antigen it binds to is not known. Base qualities are missing; no much larger clone stands one base away.

The trial excluded patients who had a history of autoimmune disease or were on systemic immunosuppression. Peripheral blood for TCR sequencing was collected from all dose cohorts at baseline, on cycle 4 day 1, and on cycle 7 day 1. The samples were drawn from a first-in-human, open-label, multicenter phase I dose-escalation trial of ivuxolimab. The trial enrolled adults with locally advanced or metastatic head and neck squamous cell, hepatocellular, melanoma or renal cell carcinoma. CD4+ and CD8+ T cells were sorted separately from peripheral blood before TCR sequencing. The V and J segments used are TRBV7-6 and TRBJ2-1; TRBD2 is a weak D gene call, 5 bases matching. Sequenced here: CD4+ or CD8+ T cells sorted from blood, sampled in a trial of the OX40 agonist ivuxolimab. The TCR comes from an adult with an advanced solid tumor such as melanoma, head and neck, liver or kidney cancer. This receptor carries the CDR3 CASSLAVEAARQFF. In nucleotide form, the sequence is TGTGCCAGCAGCTTAGCGGTGGAGGCCGCCCGACAGTTCTTC.